The entry below gives a single T cell receptor (beta chain) sequence along with its context. Its antigen is as yet unknown. These data come from a study of regulatory T cells in long-lasting Graves disease. Building the TCR beta libraries relied on iRepertoire HTBI primers, and CDR3 regions underwent Arm-PCR. Each CDR3 protein gets one entry after TCRdb re-called the multiplex PCR reads with MiXCR. The table records 500,000 to 800,000 distinct CDR3 sequences, around 32% of them present only once. General study findings and limits: The small sample size may have reduced accuracy. Those with persistent Graves' had less TCR diversity than newly diagnosed patients.

Described time point: persistent/refractory GD, antithyroid drugs over 5 years with positive TRAb. Following extraction of RNA from PBMCs, that RNA was used to make the TCR library. Graves' disease diagnoses used American Thyroid Association guidelines. This CDR3 is 15 amino acids long. The germline gives CDR1 DFQATT, CDR2 SNEGSKA (reference sequence). The V gene end was trimmed by 3 bases and the J gene end by 3 bases; junction bases not matched to a gene: 10. Sample: peripheral blood mononuclear cells (PBMCs), taken when the disease was refractory, from a patient treated with antithyroid drugs. This rearrangement joins TRBV20-1 to TRBJ2-7, with 8 bases fitting TRBD2. The source is a female donor with Graves disease. CDR3 residues: CSARTLAGFSYEQYF. CDR3 coding DNA: TGCAGTGCTAGGACGCTAGCGGGCTTTAGCTACGAGCAGTACTTC.